The clone carrying this T cell receptor beta chain has a handful of counts. Its target is not known. TCRdb reanalysed the RT-PCR reads using MiXCR and keeps one entry per CDR3 protein. The sample contains about 520,000 distinct CDR3 sequences, roughly 9.7% of which appear only once. Trimming removed 5 bases from V and 0 bases from J; junction bases left unmatched: 8. The CDR3 runs to 16 residues. The germline V gene has CDR1 PRHDT and CDR2 FYEKMQ (reference sequence). These data come from a study of response to subunit inactivated influenza vaccine. Study-wide results and limits: There was a suggestion from the authors that each seasonal influenza vaccination recruits few new T cells.

The clonotype was recovered from a man in his forties or fifties who received an inactivated influenza vaccine. This specimen was PBMCs from blood, taken about 40 days after vaccination. The chain uses TRBV13 and TRBJ2-7, with 9 positions matching TRBD2. The CDR3 reads CASSPLSGSDSYEQYF. CDR3 DNA sequence: TGTGCCAGCAGCCCCCTTAGCGGGAGCGACTCCTACGAGCAGTACTTC.